This paragraph covers one TCR beta chain sequence. What it binds is unknown. Investigators performed immunoSEQ version v3.0 at survey level. The protocol was immunoSEQ multiplex PCR, while the TCRdb copy is restricted to in-frame clones and leaves out a portion. In the table there are almost 30,000 clones, just under 90% of which are singletons. The record originates from a study of long-term antiretroviral therapy in people with HIV. Study-wide points: Before ART, certain clones expanded, and these dominated the repertoire at all time points.

V dropped 10 bases and J dropped 4 bases, with 13 bases sitting between them. The CDR3 consists of 12 residues. Germline loops: CDR1 ENHRY, CDR2 SYGVKD. The source was unsorted PBMCs, collected 3.2 years before starting antiretroviral therapy. The V call is TRBV10-3, the J call TRBJ1-2; the D gene is possibly TRBD1 (5 bases). The sequence was collected from a man in his fifties with HIV. The CDR3 DNA reads as TGTGCCACGAGCGGGGCCTCCTATGGCTACACCTTC. Translating it yields CATSGASYGYTF.